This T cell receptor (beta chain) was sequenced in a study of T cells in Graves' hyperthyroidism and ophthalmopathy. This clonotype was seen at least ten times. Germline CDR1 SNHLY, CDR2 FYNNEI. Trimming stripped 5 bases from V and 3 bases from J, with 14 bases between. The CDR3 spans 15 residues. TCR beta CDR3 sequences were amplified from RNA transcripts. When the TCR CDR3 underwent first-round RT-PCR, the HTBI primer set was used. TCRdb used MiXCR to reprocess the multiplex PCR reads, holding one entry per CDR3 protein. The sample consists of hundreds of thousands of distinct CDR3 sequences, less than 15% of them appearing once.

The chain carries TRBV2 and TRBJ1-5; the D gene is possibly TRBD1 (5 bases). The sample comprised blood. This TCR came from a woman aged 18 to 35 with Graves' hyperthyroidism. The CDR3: CASSSEQAANQPQHF. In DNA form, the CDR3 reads TGTGCCAGCAGTAGTGAACAGGCGGCCAATCAGCCCCAGCATTTT.